These T cell receptor beta chains were read from a single sample in a study of cytomegalovirus exposure and HLA in healthy donors. Profiled with immunoSEQ multiplex PCR; TCRdb holds only in-frame clones, not every one. The repertoire includes over 200,000 clones, roughly 88% of them detected once, and just under 3% sits in the top ten. Material: PBMCs. All receptors derive from a woman younger than 35 in good health and CMV-seronegative. The CDR3 runs from the conserved cysteine through the conserved F or W. A D gene is named only where the DNA matches it firmly. Rows give clone size only sometimes, using once, few, many, or a class for an expanded clone.

v_call	clone_size	d_call	j_call	cdr3_aa	cdr3_nt
TRBV28	few	.	TRBJ1-1	CASSAHRNTEAFF	TGTGCCAGCAGTGCTCACAGGAACACTGAAGCTTTCTTT
TRBV4-3	.	TRBD2	TRBJ2-2	CASSQVVAPGGGDTGELFF	TGCGCCAGCAGCCAAGTTGTTGCCCCGGGCGGGGGGGACACCGGGGAGCTGTTTTTT
TRBV7-2	.	TRBD2	TRBJ2-7	CASSSRGGREGYEQYF	TGTGCCAGCAGCTCCCGGGGAGGGCGGGAGGGATACGAGCAGTACTTC
TRBV27	.	TRBD1	TRBJ1-2	CASSLFSGGYGYTF	TGTGCCAGCAGTTTATTCTCAGGGGGCTATGGCTACACCTTC
TRBV5-4	.	TRBD1	TRBJ2-1	CASSWGDGTGVEQFF	TGTGCCAGCAGCTGGGGCGACGGGACAGGGGTAGAGCAGTTCTTC
TRBV6-1	.	TRBD1	TRBJ2-7	CASSRTGVSYEQYF	TGTGCCAGCAGTCGGACAGGGGTCTCCTACGAGCAGTACTTC
TRBV28	.	TRBD2	TRBJ2-7	CASSLPGGSKYEQYF	TGTGCCAGCAGTTTACCCGGCGGGAGTAAATACGAGCAGTACTTC
TRBV25-1	.	.	TRBJ2-2	CASSESGETGELFF	TGTGCCAGCAGTGAATCCGGGGAGACCGGGGAGCTGTTTTTT
TRBV6-5	.	.	TRBJ1-4	CASSYAAGNEKLFF	TGTGCCAGCAGTTACGCGGCAGGGAATGAAAAACTGTTTTTT
TRBV30	.	TRBD2	TRBJ2-7	CAWSTGTSGTYEQYF	TGTGCCTGGAGTACCGGGACTAGCGGGACTTACGAGCAGTACTTC
TRBV1	.	.	TRBJ2-3	CTSSQDGLRRETDTQYF	TGCACCAGCAGCCAAGATGGGCTCCGGCGGGAGACAGATACGCAGTATTTT
TRBV30	.	.	TRBJ2-2	CAWSVLRGIGELFF	TGTGCCTGGAGTGTACTCCGGGGAATCGGGGAGCTGTTTTTT
TRBV19	.	TRBD2	TRBJ2-1	CASSWTSGSSYNEQFF	TGTGCCAGTAGTTGGACTAGCGGGAGCTCCTACAATGAGCAGTTCTTC
TRBV6-5	.	TRBD1	TRBJ2-7	CATGQGTDEQYF	TGTGCCACGGGACAGGGGACCGACGAGCAGTACTTC
TRBV27	once	TRBD1	TRBJ2-5	CASSLTGYMETQYF	TGTGCCAGCAGTTTGACAGGGTATATGGAGACCCAGTACTTC
TRBV14	.	.	TRBJ2-6	CASSQRRRVSGANVLTF	TGTGCCAGCAGCCAACGTCGGCGGGTTTCTGGGGCCAACGTCCTGACTTTC
TRBV29-1	few	TRBD1	TRBJ1-2	CSVDGQAPYGYTF	TGCAGCGTTGATGGACAGGCCCCCTATGGCTACACCTTC
TRBV19	.	.	TRBJ1-5	CASSMRQSNQPQHF	TGTGCCAGTAGTATGAGACAGAGCAATCAGCCCCAGCATTTT
TRBV27	.	.	TRBJ1-1	CASSLSGLTAEAFF	TGTGCCAGCAGTTTATCGGGACTCACGGCTGAAGCTTTCTTT
TRBV10-3	.	TRBD1	TRBJ2-5	CANRQGSQETQYF	TGTGCCAACCGACAGGGATCCCAAGAGACCCAGTACTTC
TRBV29-1	.	.	TRBJ2-3	CSVEGLDGGSSTDTQYF	TGCAGCGTTGAAGGTTTGGACGGAGGATCTAGCACAGATACGCAGTATTTT
TRBV7-8	.	TRBD2	TRBJ2-1	CASSLSGRSYNEQFF	TGTGCCAGCAGCTTAAGCGGGAGGTCCTACAATGAGCAGTTCTTC
TRBV7-8	.	TRBD2	TRBJ2-1	CASSLGLAVEQFF	TGTGCCAGCAGCTTGGGACTAGCAGTTGAGCAGTTCTTC
TRBV6-5	.	TRBD2	TRBJ2-3	CASSYASGRATDTQYF	TGTGCCAGCAGTTACGCCAGCGGGAGGGCAACAGATACGCAGTATTTT
TRBV11-2	.	TRBD1	TRBJ2-5	CASSSSGKGQETQYF	TGTGCCAGCAGCTCCTCGGGGAAGGGACAGGAGACCCAGTACTTC